The sequence of this T cell receptor beta chain was determined in a study of CXCR3-negative and CXCR3-positive naive CD8 T cells. Study-level background: For each library, about 1.5 +/- 0.3 million TRB reads were obtained, some 130 million in total. Regarding the study as a whole: Naive cells with CXCR3 showed TRB CDR3s that were more hydrophobic than those in CXCR3-negative naive cells. Diversity in memory CD8+ cells fell much lower than the comparably high levels seen in both naive subsets.

CDR1 SQVTM and CDR2 ANQGSEA come from the germline V gene. CDR3 length equals 11 residues. By phenotype, naive CD8+ T cells were CD45RO-CCR7+CD27+CD95-. With respect to this clonotype: Its antigen is still unknown.

Via 5' RACE with UMI labels, TRB cDNA libraries were prepared. TCRdb reprocessed the 5' RACE reads and stores each CDR3 protein as one record, lacking DNA. The sample holds 100,000 to 150,000 distinct CDR3 sequences. The sequenced material came from naive CXCR3- CD8+ T cells from blood. The sample's subset: CD45RO-CCR7+CD27+CD95- naive CD8+ T cells lacking CXCR3 (TNR3-). The rearrangement links TRBV29-1 to TRBJ1-1; the TRBD1 assignment by TCRdb is unverifiable without DNA. This sequence originates from a human donor in good health. Some clones in this sample may be carry-over from other donors' samples. CDR3 loop: CSVERDGGAFF.